This T cell receptor (beta chain) came from a study of CD8+CD57+ T cells in acquired aplastic anemia. Study summary: Across the sorted CD4+ and CD8+ cells, DNA amounts averaged roughly 3 ug.

The template for TCR beta VDJ and CDR3 sequence profiling was genomic DNA. TCRdb re-called the reads through MiXCR, storing one row per CDR3 protein. The sample lists just over 150,000 distinct CDR3 sequences; around half were seen once. This CDR3 contains 19 residues. V was pared by 4 bases and J by 4 bases, with 26 bases between. Germline loops: CDR1 LGHNA, CDR2 YNFKEQ. CD8+CD57+ cell expansion had been shown by flow cytometry in patients chosen for sequencing. The specimen sequenced was sorted CD4+, CD8+, or CD8+CD57+ T cells (not recorded which) from PBMCs. The sequence came from a human donor with aplastic anemia. The chain links TRBV4-2 to TRBJ2-1; tentative D call: TRBD2 (7 bases). The CDR3 sequence is CASSPLLGGGPPPYNEQFF. The DNA of the CDR3 is TGTGCCAGCAGCCCGTTATTAGGGGGGGGCCCTCCACCTTACAATGAGCAGTTCTTC.